The T cell receptor beta chain described here comes from a study of beta chain features in type 1 diabetes. Study outcomes and limitations: There were fewer insertions and more deletions at the VDJ junctions of type 1 diabetes patients. Patients with Type 1 diabetes showed moderately but significantly shorter TCRB CDR3s in all four CD4+ subsets. Within the patient group, naive, central memory and Treg TCRB repertoires appeared more similar to each other than within healthy donors.

Heparinised blood was drawn once per donor, averaging around 110 mL. Stem cell-like memory, regulatory, central memory and naive CD4+ cells were sorted via CD45RO/CCR7/CD25/CD127/CD95/CD27. Germline V gene lookup returns CDR1 SGHRS and CDR2 YFSETQ. Trimming shortened V by 1 base and J by 0 bases, and 11 bases separated the two germline ends. There are 17 residues in the CDR3. With respect to this clone: No antigen is known for it.

Since all of the isolated RNA was reverse transcribed, expressed TCRB transcripts were what got sequenced. Sequencing was performed with immunoSEQ multiplex PCR; in TCRdb, only in-frame clones are kept and a portion is missing. The sample shows roughly 150,000 clones, about 9.3% of them seen only once. The TCR sequence derives from a man aged 25-40 years with type 1 diabetes. The sample taken for sequencing was central memory CD4+ T cells from blood. The chain combines TRBV5-1 with TRBJ2-6; D uncertain. CDR3 amino acids: CASSLPTAASGANVLTF. DNA of the CDR3: TGCGCCAGCAGCTTGCCGACTGCCGCCTCTGGGGCCAACGTCCTGACTTTC.